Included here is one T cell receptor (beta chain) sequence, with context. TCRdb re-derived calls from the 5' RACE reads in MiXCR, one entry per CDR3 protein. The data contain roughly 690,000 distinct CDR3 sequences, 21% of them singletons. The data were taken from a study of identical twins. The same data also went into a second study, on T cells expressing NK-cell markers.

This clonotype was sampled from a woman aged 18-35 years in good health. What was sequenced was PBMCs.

This chain's CDR3 is CASRPTPEDEQYF. In DNA form, the CDR3 reads TGCGCCAGCAGACCGACTCCCGAGGACGAGCAGTACTTC. The V gene is TRBV10-1, the J gene TRBJ2-7; no definite D call. The CDR3 runs to 13 residues. CDR1 is WNHNN, CDR2 SYGVQD, per germline (reference sequence). Trimming pared 6 bases from V and 5 bases from J, leaving 14 bases between.